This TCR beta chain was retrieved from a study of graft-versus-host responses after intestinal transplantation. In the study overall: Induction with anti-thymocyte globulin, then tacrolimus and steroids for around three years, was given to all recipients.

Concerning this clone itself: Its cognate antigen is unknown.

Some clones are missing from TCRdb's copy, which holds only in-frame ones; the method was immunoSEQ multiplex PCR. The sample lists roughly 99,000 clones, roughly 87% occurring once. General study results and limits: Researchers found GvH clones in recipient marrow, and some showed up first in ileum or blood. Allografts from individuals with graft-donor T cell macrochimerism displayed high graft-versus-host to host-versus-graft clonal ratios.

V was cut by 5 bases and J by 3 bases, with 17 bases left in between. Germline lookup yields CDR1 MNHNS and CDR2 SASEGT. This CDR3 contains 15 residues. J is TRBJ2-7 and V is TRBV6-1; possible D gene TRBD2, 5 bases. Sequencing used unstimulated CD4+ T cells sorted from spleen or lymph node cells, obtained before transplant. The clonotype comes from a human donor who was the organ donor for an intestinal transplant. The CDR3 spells CASSSREVLHYEQYF. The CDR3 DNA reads TGTGCCAGCAGTTCCCGGGAAGTCCTGCACTACGAGCAGTACTTC.